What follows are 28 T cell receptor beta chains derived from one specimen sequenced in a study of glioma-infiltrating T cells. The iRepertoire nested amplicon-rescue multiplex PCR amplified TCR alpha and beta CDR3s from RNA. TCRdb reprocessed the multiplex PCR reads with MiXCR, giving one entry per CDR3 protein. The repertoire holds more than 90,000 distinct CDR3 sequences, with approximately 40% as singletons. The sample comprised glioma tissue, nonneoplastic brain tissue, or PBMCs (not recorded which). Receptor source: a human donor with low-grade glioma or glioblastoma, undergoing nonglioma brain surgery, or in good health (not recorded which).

CDR3 loop: CASSYSTSGPTYNEQFF. The CDR3 region has the DNA TGTGCCAGCAGTTACTCGACTAGCGGCCCTACCTACAATGAGCAGTTCTTC. V usage is TRBV6-2 or TRBV6-3 and J usage is TRBJ2-1; 9 nucleotides agree with TRBD2. Germline CDR1 MNHEY, CDR2 SVGEGT. This CDR3 comprises 17 residues. With V trimmed by 0 bases and J by 2 bases, 5 bases remained unmatched.

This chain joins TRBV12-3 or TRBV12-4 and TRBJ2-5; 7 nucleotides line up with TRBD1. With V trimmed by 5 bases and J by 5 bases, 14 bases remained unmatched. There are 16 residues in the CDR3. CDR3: CASSNDREEDNETQYF. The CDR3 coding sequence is TGTGCCAGCAGTAACGACAGGGAAGAGGACAATGAGACCCAGTACTTC.

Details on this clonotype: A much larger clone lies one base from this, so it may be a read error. CDR3 region: CASSPSRAGMIGTQYF. CDR3 in DNA: TGTGCCAGCAGCCCCTCACGGGCAGGGATGATCGGGACCCAGTACTTC. The J gene is TRBJ2-5, the V gene TRBV7-8; tentatively, D is TRBD1 (5 bases). The CDR3 is made up of 16 amino acids. Germline CDR1 reads SGHVS; CDR2 reads FQNEAQ. V lost 5 bases, J lost 7 bases, and 23 bases lay in between.

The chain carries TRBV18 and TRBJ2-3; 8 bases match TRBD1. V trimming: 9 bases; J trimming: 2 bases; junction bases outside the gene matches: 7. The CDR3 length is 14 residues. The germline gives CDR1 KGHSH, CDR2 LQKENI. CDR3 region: CASSGQAHTDTQYF. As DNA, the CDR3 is TGTGCCAGTTCGGGACAGGCTCACACAGATACGCAGTATTTT. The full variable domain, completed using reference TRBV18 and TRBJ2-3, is NAGVMQNPRHLVRRRGQEARLRCSPMKGHSHVYWYRQLPEEGLKFMVYLQKENIIDESGMPKERFSAEFPKEGPSILRIQQVVRGDSAAYFCASSGQAHTDTQYFGPGTRLTVL.

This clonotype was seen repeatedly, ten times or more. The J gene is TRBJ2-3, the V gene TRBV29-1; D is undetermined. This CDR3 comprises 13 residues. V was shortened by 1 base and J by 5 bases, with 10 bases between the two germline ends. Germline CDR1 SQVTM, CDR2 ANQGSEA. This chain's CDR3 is CSVEVGREDTQYF. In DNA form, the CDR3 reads TGCAGCGTTGAAGTGGGTAGGGAAGATACGCAGTATTTT.

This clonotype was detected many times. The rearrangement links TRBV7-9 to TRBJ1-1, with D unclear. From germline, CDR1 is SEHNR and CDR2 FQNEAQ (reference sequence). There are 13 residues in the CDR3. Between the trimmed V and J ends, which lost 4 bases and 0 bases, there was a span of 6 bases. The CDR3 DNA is TGTGCCAGCAGCTCAAGTGTGAACACTGAAGCTTTCTTT. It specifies CASSSSVNTEAFF.

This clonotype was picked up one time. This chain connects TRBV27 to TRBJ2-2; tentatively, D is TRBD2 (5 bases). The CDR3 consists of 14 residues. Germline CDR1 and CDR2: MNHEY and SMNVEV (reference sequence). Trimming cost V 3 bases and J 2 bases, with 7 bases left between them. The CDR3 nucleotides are TGTGCCAGCAGTTTCAGCGGTAACACCGGGGAGCTGTTTTTT. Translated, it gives CASSFSGNTGELFF.

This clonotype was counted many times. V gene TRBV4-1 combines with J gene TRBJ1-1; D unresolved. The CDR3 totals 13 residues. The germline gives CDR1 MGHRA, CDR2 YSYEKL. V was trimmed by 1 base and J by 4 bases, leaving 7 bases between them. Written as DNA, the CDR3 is TGCGCCAGCAGCCAAGGCGTGACCACTGAAGCTTTCTTT. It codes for CASSQGVTTEAFF.

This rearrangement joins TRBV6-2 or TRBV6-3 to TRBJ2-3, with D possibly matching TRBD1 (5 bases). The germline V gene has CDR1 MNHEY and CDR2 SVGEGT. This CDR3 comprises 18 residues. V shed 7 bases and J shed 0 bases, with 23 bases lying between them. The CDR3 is CASKFVTVLAASTDTQYF. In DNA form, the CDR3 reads TGTGCCAGCAAATTCGTGACAGTTCTGGCGGCTAGCACAGATACGCAGTATTTT.

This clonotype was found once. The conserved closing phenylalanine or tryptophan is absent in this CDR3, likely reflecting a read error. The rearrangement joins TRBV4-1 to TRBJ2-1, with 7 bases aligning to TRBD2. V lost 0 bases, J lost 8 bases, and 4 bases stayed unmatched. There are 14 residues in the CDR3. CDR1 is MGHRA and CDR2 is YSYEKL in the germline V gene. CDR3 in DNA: TGCGCCAGCAGCCAAGAGGATACTAGCGATGAGCAGTTCTCC. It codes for CASSQEDTSDEQFS.

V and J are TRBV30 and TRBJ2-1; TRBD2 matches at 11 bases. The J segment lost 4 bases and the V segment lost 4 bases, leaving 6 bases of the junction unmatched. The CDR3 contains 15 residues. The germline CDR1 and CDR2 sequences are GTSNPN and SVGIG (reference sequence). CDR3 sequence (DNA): TGTGCCTGGACCCACGGGACTAGCGGATACAATGAGCAGTTCTTC. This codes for CAWTHGTSGYNEQFF.

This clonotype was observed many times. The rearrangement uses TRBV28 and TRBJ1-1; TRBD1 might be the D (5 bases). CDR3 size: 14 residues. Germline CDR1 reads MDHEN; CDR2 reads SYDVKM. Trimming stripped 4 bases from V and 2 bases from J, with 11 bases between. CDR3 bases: TGTGCCAGCAGTTGGTACAGGACAAACACTGAAGCTTTCTTT. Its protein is CASSWYRTNTEAFF. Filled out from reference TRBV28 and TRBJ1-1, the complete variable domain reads DVKVTQSSRYLVKRTGEKVFLECVQDMDHENMFWYRQDPGLGLRLIYFSYDVKMKEKGDIPEGYSVSREKKERFSLILESASTNQTSMYLCASSWYRTNTEAFFGQGTRLTVV.

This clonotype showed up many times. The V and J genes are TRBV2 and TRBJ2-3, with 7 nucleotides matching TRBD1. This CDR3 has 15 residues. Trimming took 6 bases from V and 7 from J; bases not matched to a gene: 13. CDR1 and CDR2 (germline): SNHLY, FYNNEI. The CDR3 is CASRNGQEPFYTQYF. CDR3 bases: TGTGCCAGCAGGAATGGACAGGAGCCCTTCTATACGCAGTATTTT.

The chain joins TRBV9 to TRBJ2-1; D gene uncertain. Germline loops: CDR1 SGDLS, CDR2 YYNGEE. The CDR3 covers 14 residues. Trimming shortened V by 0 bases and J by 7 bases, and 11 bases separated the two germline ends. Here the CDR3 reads CASSVVQVGNEQFF. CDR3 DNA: TGTGCCAGCAGCGTAGTGCAGGTTGGGAATGAGCAGTTCTTC.

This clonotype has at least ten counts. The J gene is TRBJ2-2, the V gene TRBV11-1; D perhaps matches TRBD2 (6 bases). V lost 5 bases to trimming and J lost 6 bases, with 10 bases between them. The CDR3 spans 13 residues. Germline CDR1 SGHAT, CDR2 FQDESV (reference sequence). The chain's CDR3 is CASSHGGAGELFF. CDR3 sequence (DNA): TGTGCCAGCAGCCATGGCGGGGCCGGGGAGCTGTTTTTT. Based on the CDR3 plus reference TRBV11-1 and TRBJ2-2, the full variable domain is EAEVAQSPRYKITEKSQAVAFWCDPISGHATLYWYRQILGQGPELLVQFQDESVVDDSQLPKDRFSAERLKGVDSTLKIQPAELGDSAMYLCASSHGGAGELFFGEGSRLTVL.

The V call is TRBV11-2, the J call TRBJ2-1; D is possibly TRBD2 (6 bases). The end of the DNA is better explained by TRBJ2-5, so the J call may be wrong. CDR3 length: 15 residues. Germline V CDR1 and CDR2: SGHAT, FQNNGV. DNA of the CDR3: TGTGCCAGCAGCGAAGGGGACTTAGCCGTGGAGACCCAGTACTTC. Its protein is CASSEGDLAVETQYF.

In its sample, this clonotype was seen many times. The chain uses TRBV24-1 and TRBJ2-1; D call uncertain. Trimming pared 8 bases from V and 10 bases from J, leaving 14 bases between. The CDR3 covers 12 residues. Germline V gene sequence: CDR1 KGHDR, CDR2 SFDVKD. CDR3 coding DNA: TGTGCCACCACCATCCTCGAGACAGAGCAGTTCTTC. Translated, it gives CATTILETEQFF.

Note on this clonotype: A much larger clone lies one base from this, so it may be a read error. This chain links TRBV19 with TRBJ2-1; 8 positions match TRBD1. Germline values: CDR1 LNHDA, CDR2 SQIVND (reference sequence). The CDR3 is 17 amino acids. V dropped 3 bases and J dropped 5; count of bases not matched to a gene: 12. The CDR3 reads CASSIGVWTGINNEQFF. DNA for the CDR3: TGTGCCAGTAGTATTGGGGTATGGACAGGGATAAACAATGAGCAGTTCTTC.

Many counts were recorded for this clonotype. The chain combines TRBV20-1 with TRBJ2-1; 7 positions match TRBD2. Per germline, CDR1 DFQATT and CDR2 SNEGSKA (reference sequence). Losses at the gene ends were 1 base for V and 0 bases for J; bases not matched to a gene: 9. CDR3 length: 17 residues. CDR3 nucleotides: TGCAGTGCTAGAGGGGGGTGGGAGGGAAGCTCCTACAATGAGCAGTTCTTC. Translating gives CSARGGWEGSSYNEQFF.

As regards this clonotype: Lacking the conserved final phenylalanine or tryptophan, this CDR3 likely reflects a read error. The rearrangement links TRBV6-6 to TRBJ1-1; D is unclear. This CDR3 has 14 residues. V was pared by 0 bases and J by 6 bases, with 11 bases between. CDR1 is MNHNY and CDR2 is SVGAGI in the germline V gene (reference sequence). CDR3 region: CASSYSGLDPEAFL. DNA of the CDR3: TGTGCCAGCAGTTACTCCGGTCTAGACCCTGAAGCTTTCCTT.

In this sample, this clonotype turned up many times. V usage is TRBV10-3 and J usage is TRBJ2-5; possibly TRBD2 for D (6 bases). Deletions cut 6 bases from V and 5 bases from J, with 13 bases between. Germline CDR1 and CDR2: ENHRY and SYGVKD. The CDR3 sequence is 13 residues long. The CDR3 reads CAIRTTGGETQYF. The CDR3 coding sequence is TGTGCCATCAGAACCACAGGAGGGGAGACCCAGTACTTC.

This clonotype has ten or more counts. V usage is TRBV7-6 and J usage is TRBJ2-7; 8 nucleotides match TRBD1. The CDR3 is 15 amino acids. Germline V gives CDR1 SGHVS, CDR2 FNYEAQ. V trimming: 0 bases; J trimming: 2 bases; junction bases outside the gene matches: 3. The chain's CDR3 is CASSLAEDRAYEQYF. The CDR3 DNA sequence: TGTGCCAGCAGCTTAGCGGAGGACAGGGCCTACGAGCAGTACTTC.

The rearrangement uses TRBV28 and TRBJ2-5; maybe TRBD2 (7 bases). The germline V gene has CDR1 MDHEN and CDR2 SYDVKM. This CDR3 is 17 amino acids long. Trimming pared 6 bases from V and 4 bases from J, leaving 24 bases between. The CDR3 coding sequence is TGTGCCAGCAGCGCACCGGGACACCCGACTAGCACAGAGACCCAGTACTTC. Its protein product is CASSAPGHPTSTETQYF.

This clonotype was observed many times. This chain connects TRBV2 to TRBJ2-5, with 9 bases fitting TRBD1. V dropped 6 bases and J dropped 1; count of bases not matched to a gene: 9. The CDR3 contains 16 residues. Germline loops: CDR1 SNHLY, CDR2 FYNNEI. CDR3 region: CASRDTGGKSQETQYF. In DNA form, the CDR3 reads TGTGCCAGCAGGGATACAGGGGGCAAGAGCCAAGAGACCCAGTACTTC. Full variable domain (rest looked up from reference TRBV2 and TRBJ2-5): EPEVTQTPSHQVTQMGQEVILRCVPISNHLYFYWYRQILGQKVEFLVSFYNNEISEKSEIFDDQFSVERPDGSNFTLKIRSTKLEDSAMYFCASRDTGGKSQETQYFGPGTRLLVL.

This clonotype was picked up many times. For the CDR3, the DNA is TGCAGTGCTAGAGATAAGGGCTCCCGGGACAGGGTGGGGAAGGAGTATGGCTACACCTTC. Its protein is CSARDKGSRDRVGKEYGYTF. The chain links TRBV20-1 to TRBJ1-2; 9 bases are a match to TRBD1. J lost 5 bases, V lost 0 bases, and 22 bases had no gene match. The CDR3 covers 20 residues. From germline, CDR1 is DFQATT and CDR2 SNEGSKA (reference sequence).

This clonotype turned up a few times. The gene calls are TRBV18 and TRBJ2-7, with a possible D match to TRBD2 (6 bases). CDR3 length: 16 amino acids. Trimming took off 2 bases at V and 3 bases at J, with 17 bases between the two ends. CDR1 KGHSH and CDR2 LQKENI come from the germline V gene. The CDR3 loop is CASSPAPREIFYEQYF. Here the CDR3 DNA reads TGTGCCAGCTCACCAGCTCCCCGGGAGATATTCTACGAGCAGTACTTC.

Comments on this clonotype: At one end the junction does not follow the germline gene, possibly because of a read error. CDR3 sequence reads: CATRRDTLAGAPTDTQFF. The DNA of the CDR3 is TGTGCCACCAGAAGAGATACCCTAGCGGGAGCACCCACAGATACGCAGTTCTTC. The J gene is TRBJ2-1, the V gene TRBV15, with TRBD2 matching over 10 bases. Germline V gives CDR1 LNHNV, CDR2 YYDKDF (reference sequence). The CDR3 is 18 residues long.

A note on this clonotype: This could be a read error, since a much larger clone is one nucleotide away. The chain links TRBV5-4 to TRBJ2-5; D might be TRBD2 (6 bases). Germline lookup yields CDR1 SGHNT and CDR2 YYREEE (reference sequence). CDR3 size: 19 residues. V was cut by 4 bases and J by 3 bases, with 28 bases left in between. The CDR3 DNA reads TGTGCCAGCAGCCCATATGGGGGTCGGGGCGGGATCTACAAAGAGACCCAGTACTTC. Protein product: CASSPYGGRGGIYKETQYF.